This T cell receptor (beta chain) derives from a study of T-cell reconstitution after alpha-beta-depleted transplantation in children. This clonotype was seen a handful of times. Preparation of the TCRbeta library was carried out with unique molecular identifiers. From the PCR reads, TCRdb called clonotypes with MiXCR, one entry per CDR3 protein. The repertoire holds some 280,000 distinct CDR3 sequences, with around 9.6% as singletons. This CDR3 contains 15 residues. CDR1 and CDR2 (germline): MNHEY, SMNVEV (reference sequence). Trimming shortened V by 3 bases and J by 0 bases, and 9 bases separated the two germline ends.

The receptor was isolated from a human donor who donated a stem cell graft to a child with SCID. The material was PBMCs from the stem cell graft donor, obtained from the stem cell graft. J is TRBJ1-3 and V is TRBV27; D is unclear. The CDR3 nucleotides read TGTGCCAGCAGTTTTGGCAGCAGCTCTGGAAACACCATATATTTT. It codes for CASSFGSSSGNTIYF.